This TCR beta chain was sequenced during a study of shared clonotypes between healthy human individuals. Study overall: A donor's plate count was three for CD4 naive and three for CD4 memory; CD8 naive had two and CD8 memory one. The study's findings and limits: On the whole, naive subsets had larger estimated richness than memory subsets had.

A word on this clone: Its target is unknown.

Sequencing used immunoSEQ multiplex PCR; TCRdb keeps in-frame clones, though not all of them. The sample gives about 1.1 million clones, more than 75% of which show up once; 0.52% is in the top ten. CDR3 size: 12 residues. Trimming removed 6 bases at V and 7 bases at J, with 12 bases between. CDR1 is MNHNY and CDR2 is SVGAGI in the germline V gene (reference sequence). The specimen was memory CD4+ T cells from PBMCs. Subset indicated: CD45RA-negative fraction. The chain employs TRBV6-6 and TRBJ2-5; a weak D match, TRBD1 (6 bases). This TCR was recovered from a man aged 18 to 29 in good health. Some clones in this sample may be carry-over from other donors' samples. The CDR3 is CASSPPRGTQYF. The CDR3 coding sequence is TGTGCCAGCAGCCCCCCCAGGGGGACCCAGTACTTC.